This T cell receptor (beta chain) was sequenced for a study of T cells in Graves' hyperthyroidism and ophthalmopathy. It was RNA transcripts that yielded the amplified TCR beta CDR3 regions. Carried out on the TCR CDR3, a first-round RT-PCR used the HTBI primer set. Each CDR3 protein gets one entry after TCRdb re-called the multiplex PCR reads with MiXCR. The sample records 500,000 to 600,000 distinct CDR3 sequences, around 17% being singletons. This clonotype turned up a few times. This CDR3 has 17 amino acids. Germline V gene data show CDR1 as SGHTA and CDR2 as FQGTGA. With V trimmed by 5 bases and J by 0 bases, 5 bases remained unmatched. With a duration under 2 months, the hyperthyroidism was newly diagnosed in patients aged 18 to 65.

J is TRBJ2-1 and V is TRBV7-3, with 12 bases matching TRBD2. This receptor was identified in a woman younger than 30 with Graves' hyperthyroidism. The sequencing sample was made of blood. The CDR3 protein is CASSPLAGGGSYNEQFF. The CDR3 DNA sequence: TGTGCCAGCAGCCCGCTAGCGGGGGGGGGCTCCTACAATGAGCAGTTCTTC.